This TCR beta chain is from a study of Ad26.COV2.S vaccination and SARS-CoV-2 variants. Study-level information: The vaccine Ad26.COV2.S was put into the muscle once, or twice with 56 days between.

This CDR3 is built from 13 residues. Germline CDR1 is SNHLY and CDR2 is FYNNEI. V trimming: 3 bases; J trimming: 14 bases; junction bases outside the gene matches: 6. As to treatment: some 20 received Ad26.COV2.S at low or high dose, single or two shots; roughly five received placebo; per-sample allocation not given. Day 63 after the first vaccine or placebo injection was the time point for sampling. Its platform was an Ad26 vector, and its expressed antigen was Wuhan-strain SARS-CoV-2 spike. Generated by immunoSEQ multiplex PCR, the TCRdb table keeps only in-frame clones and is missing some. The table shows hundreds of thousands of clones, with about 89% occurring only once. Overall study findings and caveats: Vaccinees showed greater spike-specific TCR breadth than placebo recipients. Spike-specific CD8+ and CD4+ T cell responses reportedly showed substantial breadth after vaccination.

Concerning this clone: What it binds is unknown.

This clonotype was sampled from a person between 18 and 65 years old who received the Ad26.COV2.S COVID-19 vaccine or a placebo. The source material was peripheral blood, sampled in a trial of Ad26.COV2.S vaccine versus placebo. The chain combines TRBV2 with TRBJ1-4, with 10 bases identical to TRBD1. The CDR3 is CASSEIGTGDLFF. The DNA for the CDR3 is TGTGCCAGCAGTGAGATCGGGACAGGGGATCTGTTTTTT.